This passage covers 26 T cell receptor beta chains from one sample sequenced in a study of blood T cell repertoires in COVID-19. The table came from immunoSEQ multiplex PCR; TCRdb's copy has only in-frame clones and leaves some out. The table has 350,000 to 400,000 clones, roughly nine tenths seen once; the top ten hold roughly 1%. Sample: PBMCs or T cells enriched from blood (not recorded which). The receptor set was obtained from a man younger than 30 who had recovered from COVID-19.

The V and J genes are TRBV19 and TRBJ2-1; 13 bases line up with TRBD2. V lost 6 bases and J lost 5; bases outside the gene matches: 7. Germline values: CDR1 LNHDA, CDR2 SQIVND (reference sequence). The CDR3 sequence is 16 residues long. The DNA for the CDR3 is TGTGCCAGTAGCCTCACCGGGACTAGCGGGAACAATGAGCAGTTCTTC. Translation gives CASSLTGTSGNNEQFF. Full variable domain (outside the CDR3, taken from reference TRBV19 and TRBJ2-1): DGGITQSPKYLFRKEGQNVTLSCEQNLNHDAMYWYRQDPGQGLRLIYYSQIVNDFQKGDIAEGYSVSREKKESFPLTVTSAQKNPTAFYLCASSLTGTSGNNEQFFGPGTRLTVL.

This clone was recorded once. The chain couples TRBV27 to TRBJ2-5; 7 bases match TRBD2. Germline V gene lookup returns CDR1 MNHEY and CDR2 SMNVEV (reference sequence). This CDR3 region has 13 residues. V lost 5 bases to trimming and J lost 4 bases; unmatched junction nucleotides: 4. This chain's CDR3 is CASSPSGGETQYF. As DNA, the CDR3 is TGTGCCAGCAGTCCCTCGGGGGGAGAGACCCAGTACTTC.

The rearrangement links TRBV7-2 to TRBJ2-1; 9 bases map to TRBD1. Germline lookup yields CDR1 SGHTA and CDR2 FQGNSA. The CDR3 runs to 15 residues. J was trimmed by 10 bases and V by 1 base; bases with no gene match: 8. In DNA form, the CDR3 reads TGTGCCAGCAGCTTAGTTGGACAGGGGAGGGACGAGCAGTTCTTC. Amino acids: CASSLVGQGRDEQFF.

This clone was detected only once. The V gene is TRBV19, the J gene TRBJ1-1; tentatively, D is TRBD1 (6 bases). CDR3 size: 15 residues. V shed 3 bases and J shed 4 bases, with 15 bases lying between them. The germline V gene has CDR1 LNHDA and CDR2 SQIVND (reference sequence). In nucleotides, the CDR3 is TGTGCCAGTAGTATTCGTACAGGGCGGAGCACTGAAGCTTTCTTT. It is translated as CASSIRTGRSTEAFF.

The chain recombines TRBV29-1 with TRBJ1-4; D is possibly TRBD1 (5 bases). Germline loops: CDR1 SQVTM, CDR2 ANQGSEA. The CDR3 is made up of 12 amino acids. This chain's CDR3 is CIARGANEKLFF. The CDR3 DNA reads as TGCATCGCTCGGGGGGCTAATGAAAAACTGTTTTTT.

This chain connects TRBV5-6 to TRBJ1-1; D is ambiguous. V lost 0 bases to trimming and J lost 0 bases, with 6 bases between them. CDR3 length equals 14 residues. CDR1 is SGHDT and CDR2 is YYEEEE in the germline V gene. CDR3 loop: CASSLVSLNTEAFF. CDR3 coding DNA: TGTGCCAGCAGCTTGGTTTCATTGAACACTGAAGCTTTCTTT.

The rearrangement uses TRBV12-3 or TRBV12-4 and TRBJ1-1; D unresolved. The CDR3 totals 13 residues. The germline V and J ends were trimmed by 3 bases and 5 bases, with 10 bases remaining between them. The CDR3 coding sequence is TGTGCCAGCAGTTTGCAAATGGAGACTGAAGCTTTCTTT. Translated, it gives CASSLQMETEAFF.

This sequence joins TRBV28 and TRBJ2-7, with D maybe TRBD1 (6 bases). This CDR3 is 13 amino acids long. The V end was cut by 1 base, the J end by 2 bases, with 6 bases between. In germline, CDR1 is MDHEN, CDR2 SYDVKM. CDR3 protein: CASSLYRAYEQYF. The DNA of the CDR3 is TGTGCCAGCAGTTTATACAGGGCCTACGAGCAGTACTTC.

V usage is TRBV29-1 and J usage is TRBJ2-7; 8 bases agree with TRBD1. The germline V gene has CDR1 SQVTM and CDR2 ANQGSEA. J was trimmed by 5 bases and V by 3 bases; bases with no gene match: 6. CDR3 length equals 13 residues. The CDR3 spells CSVDGTGSNEQYF. CDR3 coding DNA: TGCAGCGTTGATGGGACAGGATCGAACGAGCAGTACTTC.

This rearrangement joins TRBV12-5 to TRBJ1-4; D is undetermined. Trimming took 5 bases from V and 7 from J, leaving 11 bases between them. Germline V lookup: CDR1 LGHNT, CDR2 FRNRAP. The CDR3 contains 13 residues. CDR3 sequence: CASGREVSEKLFF. The CDR3 DNA is TGTGCTAGTGGTAGGGAGGTCAGTGAAAAACTGTTTTTT.

This clone has just one count. The chain employs TRBV5-1 and TRBJ2-3, with 13 nucleotides matching TRBD2. CDR1 is SGHRS, CDR2 YFSETQ, per germline. The V gene end was trimmed by 6 bases and the J gene end by 0 bases; junction bases not matched to a gene: 4. This CDR3 has 16 residues. The CDR3 coding sequence is TGCGCCAGCAAACTAGCGGGGGGGACTAGCACAGATACGCAGTATTTT. This encodes CASKLAGGTSTDTQYF.

This chain links TRBV6-5 with TRBJ2-7; a weak D match, TRBD1 (8 bases). CDR3 length: 15 amino acids. The germline CDR1 and CDR2 sequences are MNHEY and SVGAGI. V was trimmed by 4 bases and J by 4 bases, leaving 17 bases between them. Here the CDR3 reads CASSFDRGLFYEQYF. CDR3 nucleotide sequence: TGTGCCAGCAGTTTTGACAGGGGACTATTTTACGAGCAGTACTTC.

V usage is TRBV7-2 and J usage is TRBJ2-5, with 13 bases that match TRBD2. The V gene end was trimmed by 5 bases and the J gene end by 2 bases; junction bases not matched to a gene: 8. The germline V gene has CDR1 SGHTA and CDR2 FQGNSA. This CDR3 has 17 amino acids. The CDR3: CASSPGLTSGGQETQYF. The CDR3, as DNA: TGTGCCAGCAGCCCCGGGCTGACTAGCGGGGGGCAAGAGACCCAGTACTTC.

CDR3 sequence: CASSVTGTGVNGYTF. The CDR3 DNA is TGTGCCAGCAGTGTGACCGGGACAGGGGTCAATGGCTACACCTTC. The rearrangement links TRBV28 to TRBJ1-2, with TRBD1 identical over 10 bases. This CDR3 contains 15 residues. Per germline, CDR1 MDHEN and CDR2 SYDVKM. V dropped 5 bases and J dropped 6; count of bases not matched to a gene: 9.

This rearrangement joins TRBV6-2 or TRBV6-3 to TRBJ2-7; D unresolved. The CDR3 is 13 residues long. Looked up from germline, CDR1 is MNHEY and CDR2 is SVGEGT. Trimming removed 6 bases at V and 2 bases at J, with 11 bases between. In DNA, the CDR3 is TGTGCCAGCAGCGAAACAGAGACCTACGAGCAGTACTTC. This encodes CASSETETYEQYF.

The chain is built from TRBV9 and TRBJ2-1, with D unclear. The length of the CDR3 is 12 residues. V was shortened by 4 bases and J by 4 bases, with 6 bases between the two germline ends. Germline V gives CDR1 SGDLS, CDR2 YYNGEE. CDR3 coding DNA: TGTGCCAGCAGCCATAGTTACAATGAGCAGTTCTTC. The encoded protein is CASSHSYNEQFF.

The chain joins TRBV7-9 to TRBJ2-3; 7 bases fit TRBD1. Germline lookup yields CDR1 SEHNR and CDR2 FQNEAQ (reference sequence). CDR3 size: 16 residues. The junction had 12 bases not matched to a gene; V was cut back by 5 bases and J by 4 bases. CDR3 in amino acids: CASSVVRATGSDTQYF. In nucleotides, the CDR3 is TGTGCCAGCAGCGTAGTGCGGGCGACAGGGTCAGATACGCAGTATTTT.

In the case of this clone: Other nucleotide sequences from this sample produce the same CDR3. J is TRBJ1-1 and V is TRBV28, with 7 bases identical to TRBD1. Per the germline V gene, CDR1 is MDHEN and CDR2 is SYDVKM. The CDR3 covers 14 residues. V dropped 5 bases and J dropped 0; count of bases not matched to a gene: 3. The CDR3 is CASSPGQLNTEAFF. As DNA, the CDR3 is TGTGCCAGCAGTCCGGGACAGTTGAACACTGAAGCTTTCTTT.

The CDR3 loop is CASSLDGSNTEAFF. The CDR3 DNA follows: TGTGCCAGCAGCTTAGATGGCAGTAACACTGAAGCTTTCTTT. The V gene is TRBV7-8, the J gene TRBJ1-1; D is unclear. Trimming took off 1 base at V and 2 bases at J, with 8 bases between the two ends. Germline-derived CDR1 and CDR2 are SGHVS and FQNEAQ. The CDR3 has 14 amino acids.

The chain recombines TRBV15 with TRBJ1-5, with D perhaps TRBD1 (5 bases). V shed 6 bases and J shed 0 bases, with 15 bases lying between them. Germline loops: CDR1 LNHNV, CDR2 YYDKDF (reference sequence). The CDR3 has 16 residues. CDR3: CATSLSGRYSNQPQHF. The CDR3 nucleotides are TGTGCCACCAGTTTGTCAGGGCGGTATAGCAATCAGCCCCAGCATTTT.

This clone has just a few counts. This chain links TRBV5-1 with TRBJ1-1; possibly TRBD1 for D (6 bases). CDR1 and CDR2 (germline): SGHRS, YFSETQ. Trimming pared 4 bases from V and 7 bases from J, leaving 11 bases between. This CDR3 has 12 residues. The CDR3 DNA sequence: TGCGCCAGCAGCCCGGGACACGGTGAAGCTTTCTTT. Translated: CASSPGHGEAFF.

The V and J genes are TRBV27 and TRBJ2-7; D is possibly TRBD1 (5 bases). Germline V lookup: CDR1 MNHEY, CDR2 SMNVEV (reference sequence). The CDR3 loop spans 14 amino acids. V was shortened by 4 bases and J by 2 bases, with 12 bases between the two germline ends. In DNA, the CDR3 is TGTGCCAGCAGTTCAACCTCAGGGACCTACGAGCAGTACTTC. Translating gives CASSSTSGTYEQYF.

The rearrangement links TRBV6-2 or TRBV6-3 to TRBJ2-3; D gene ambiguous. Per the germline V gene, CDR1 is MNHEY and CDR2 is SVGEGT. Between the trimmed V and J ends, which lost 6 bases and 3 bases, there was a span of 7 bases. CDR3 length: 12 residues. The DNA of the CDR3 is TGTGCCAGCAGCCCCAGGACAGATACGCAGTATTTT. Translation: CASSPRTDTQYF.

This chain uses TRBV27 with TRBJ2-5, with D possibly being TRBD2 (6 bases). With 1 base removed from V and 5 bases from J, the gap between germline ends came to 23 bases. The CDR3 is 18 amino acids. Germline V CDR1 and CDR2: MNHEY, SMNVEV (reference sequence). CDR3 in amino acids: CASSLFLPLATTWETQYF. In DNA, the CDR3 is TGTGCCAGCAGTTTATTTCTTCCGCTAGCGACTACCTGGGAGACCCAGTACTTC.

This chain joins TRBV2 and TRBJ2-7; D is uncertain. The germline V gene has CDR1 SNHLY and CDR2 FYNNEI. CDR3 size: 12 residues. The germline V and J ends were trimmed by 6 bases and 5 bases, with 11 bases remaining between them. The CDR3 loop reads CASSRSRHEQYF. The CDR3 DNA follows: TGTGCCAGCAGCCGAAGCCGTCACGAGCAGTACTTC.

This chain joins TRBV19 and TRBJ2-2; 9 positions match TRBD1. The junction had 14 bases not matched to a gene; V was cut back by 7 bases and J by 5 bases. CDR1 and CDR2 from the germline V gene are LNHDA and SQIVND (reference sequence). The CDR3 has 17 amino acids. This CDR3 is CASTLEPGTGRTGELFF. For the CDR3, the DNA is TGTGCCAGTACCCTCGAGCCCGGGACAGGGAGAACCGGGGAGCTGTTTTTT.